The 14 T cell receptor beta chains listed next were all sequenced from one sample in a study of T cell repertoires in ileal Crohn's disease (dated by TCRdb to the late 2010s). Sample time point, as interpreted from the label and publication: neoterminal ileum biopsy at postoperative endoscopy, about 6 months after surgery. The library was built by means of the immunoSEQ multiplex PCR assay. Imported from immuneACCESS, the table was reduced by TCRdb to in-frame sequences with V and J called. These copies leave out some clones; in studies compared against another copy, an unresolved V gene accounts for under half, and the cause of the remainder is not known. The sample profile shows roughly 62,000 clones; about 88% of them were found once. The top ten clones comprise about 1.9% of the sample. Sequenced sample: ileal tissue. These receptor sequences come from an adult with Crohn's disease.

In DNA, the CDR3 is TGTGCCAGCAGCTTAGATCCTGAAAACATTCAGTACTTC. This codes for CASSLDPENIQYF. This chain links TRBV11-2 with TRBJ2-4; D is unclear. Germline V CDR1 and CDR2: SGHAT, FQNNGV. V was cut by 0 bases and J by 5 bases, with 5 bases left in between. This CDR3 contains 13 residues.

This chain uses TRBV30 with TRBJ2-1; the match to TRBD2 covers 8 bases. The CDR3 has 14 amino acids. Germline CDR1 GTSNPN, CDR2 SVGIG (reference sequence). The ends lost 2 bases at V and 7 bases at J; junction bases unmatched: 7. This CDR3 reads CAWSSGTRRNEQFF. For the CDR3, the DNA is TGTGCCTGGAGTTCCGGGACTAGAAGAAATGAGCAGTTCTTC.

This chain connects TRBV7-3 to TRBJ2-7, with a possible D match to TRBD2 (7 bases). V was cut by 5 bases and J by 3 bases, with 17 bases left in between. The CDR3 length is 15 residues. Germline V gene sequence: CDR1 SGHTA, CDR2 FQGTGA. For the CDR3, the DNA is TGTGCCAGCAGCCTCCAGCACGGGGGGCTCTACGAGCAGTACTTC. Translating gives CASSLQHGGLYEQYF. Combining the CDR3 with reference TRBV7-3 and TRBJ2-7 gives the whole variable domain GAGVSQTPSNKVTEKGKYVELRCDPISGHTALYWYRQSLGQGPEFLIYFQGTGAADDSGLPNDRFFAVRPEGSVSTLKIQRTERGDSAVYLCASSLQHGGLYEQYFGPGTRLTVT.

This clone was counted a single time. The chain has TRBV7-3 and TRBJ1-1; D perhaps matches TRBD1 (5 bases). The CDR3 is 15 residues long. Per germline, CDR1 SGHTA and CDR2 FQGTGA. The germline V and J ends were trimmed by 5 bases and 0 bases, with 13 bases remaining between them. The CDR3 nucleotides are TGTGCCAGCAGCCCGATTCAGGGCCTGAACACTGAAGCTTTCTTT. Protein product: CASSPIQGLNTEAFF.

This clone was counted only a few times. The chain uses TRBV9 and TRBJ2-4; 7 nucleotides match TRBD1. The CDR3 totals 14 residues. Germline V lookup: CDR1 SGDLS, CDR2 YYNGEE. With 3 bases clipped from V and 6 bases from J, the junction kept 6 bases outside the gene matches. The CDR3 sequence is CASSAETGTNIQYF. The DNA for the CDR3 is TGTGCCAGCAGCGCTGAGACAGGGACAAACATTCAGTACTTC.

The chain is built from TRBV29-1 and TRBJ2-1; D unresolved. There are 10 residues in the CDR3. Trimming stripped 2 bases from V and 7 bases from J, with 3 bases between. The germline CDR1 and CDR2 sequences are SQVTM and ANQGSEA. The CDR3 sequence is CSVETNEQFF. CDR3 sequence (DNA): TGCAGCGTTGAAACAAATGAGCAGTTCTTC.

The V and J genes are TRBV28 and TRBJ2-2, with 7 bases identical to TRBD1. The CDR3 sequence is 16 residues long. Germline CDR1 MDHEN, CDR2 SYDVKM. Trimming at V came to 2 bases and at J to 7 bases, leaving 10 bases not matched to a gene. CDR3 protein: CASSLSATGSRGELFF. CDR3 in DNA: TGTGCCAGCAGTTTAAGTGCGACAGGGAGTCGCGGGGAGCTGTTTTTT.

This clone was counted only a few times. The V and J genes are TRBV19 and TRBJ1-5, with 9 bases that match TRBD1. CDR1 is LNHDA and CDR2 is SQIVND in the germline V gene (reference sequence). The length of the CDR3 is 12 residues. The CDR3 is CSTGGVGQPQHF. In nucleotides, the CDR3 is TGTTCCACAGGGGGCGTCGGTCAGCCCCAGCATTTT.

This rearrangement joins TRBV5-5 to TRBJ1-4, with 8 positions matching TRBD1. The V and J ends lost 2 bases and 8 bases, in that order; junction bases with no gene match: 8. CDR3 length: 15 residues. Germline lookup yields CDR1 SGHKS and CDR2 YYEKEE (reference sequence). The CDR3 coding sequence is TGTGCCAGCAGCTTCGCAGGGGGCTATCGGGAAAAACTGTTTTTT. Residues: CASSFAGGYREKLFF.

The count of this clone is one. V usage is TRBV19 and J usage is TRBJ1-6, with 10 nucleotides matching TRBD1. V lost 5 bases, J lost 10 bases, and 8 bases stayed unmatched. Germline CDR1 reads LNHDA; CDR2 reads SQIVND (reference sequence). CDR3 length: 15 residues. CDR3 in amino acids: CASSPGQGFISPLHF. CDR3 sequence (DNA): TGTGCCAGTAGTCCGGGACAGGGGTTTATATCACCCCTCCACTTT.

V usage is TRBV9 and J usage is TRBJ1-4, with D hard to call. Germline loops: CDR1 SGDLS, CDR2 YYNGEE. CDR3 length: 13 residues. Trimming stripped 4 bases from V and 7 bases from J, with 11 bases between. The chain's CDR3 is CASSLRASEKLFF. The CDR3 region has the DNA TGTGCCAGCAGCCTCCGAGCCTCTGAAAAACTGTTTTTT. Using reference TRBV9 and TRBJ1-4 for the parts outside the CDR3, the full variable domain is DSGVTQTPKHLITATGQRVTLRCSPRSGDLSVYWYQQSLDQGLQFLIQYYNGEERAKGNILERFSAQQFPDLHSELNLSSLELGDSALYFCASSLRASEKLFFGSGTQLSVL.

The chain employs TRBV5-4 and TRBJ2-1; 8 nucleotides align to TRBD2. The CDR3 length is 17 residues. V shed 0 bases and J 6 bases; nucleotides not matched to a gene: 11. CDR1 and CDR2 (germline): SGHNT, YYREEE (reference sequence). The CDR3 reads CASSLASGAGGSNEQFF. The CDR3 DNA sequence: TGTGCCAGCAGCTTGGCCAGCGGGGCGGGAGGATCCAATGAGCAGTTCTTC.

The chain is built from TRBV29-1 and TRBJ2-5, with 9 positions matching TRBD1. Unmatched junction bases numbered 12, after V lost 6 bases and J lost 7 bases. CDR1 is SQVTM and CDR2 is ANQGSEA in the germline V gene. The CDR3 totals 14 residues. CDR3 sequence: CSVAPGTGIGTQYF. The CDR3 DNA reads TGCAGCGTAGCACCCGGGACAGGGATAGGGACCCAGTACTTC.

The chain links TRBV11-2 to TRBJ1-2; D gene uncertain. CDR1 is SGHAT and CDR2 is FQNNGV in the germline V gene. The CDR3 contains 13 residues. V was pared by 2 bases and J by 8 bases, with 12 bases between. This CDR3 reads CASSLNWAQGYTF. The CDR3 nucleotides are TGTGCCAGCAGCTTAAACTGGGCGCAAGGCTACACCTTC.